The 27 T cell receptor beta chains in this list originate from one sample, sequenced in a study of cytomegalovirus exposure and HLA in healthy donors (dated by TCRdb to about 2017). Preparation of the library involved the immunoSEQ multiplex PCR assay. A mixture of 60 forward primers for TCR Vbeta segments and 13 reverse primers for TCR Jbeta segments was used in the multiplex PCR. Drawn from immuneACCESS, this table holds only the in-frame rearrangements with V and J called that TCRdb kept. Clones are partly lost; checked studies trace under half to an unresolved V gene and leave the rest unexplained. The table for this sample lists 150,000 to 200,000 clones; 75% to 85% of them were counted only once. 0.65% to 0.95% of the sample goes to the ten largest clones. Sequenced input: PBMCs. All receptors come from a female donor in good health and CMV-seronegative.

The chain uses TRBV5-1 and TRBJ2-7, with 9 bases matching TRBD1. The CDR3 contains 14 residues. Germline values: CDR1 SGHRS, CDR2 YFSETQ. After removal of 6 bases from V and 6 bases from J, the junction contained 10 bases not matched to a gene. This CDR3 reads CASTRRTGEGEQYF. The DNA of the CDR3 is TGCGCCAGCACCCGAAGGACAGGGGAGGGCGAGCAGTACTTC.

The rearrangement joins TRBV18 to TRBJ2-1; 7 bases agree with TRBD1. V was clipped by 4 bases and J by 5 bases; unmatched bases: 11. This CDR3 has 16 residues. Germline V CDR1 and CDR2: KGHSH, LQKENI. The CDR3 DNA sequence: TGTGCCAGCTCACGGATTGAGGGGGCTCTCCACAATGAGCAGTTCTTC. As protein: CASSRIEGALHNEQFF. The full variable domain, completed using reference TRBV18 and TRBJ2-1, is NAGVMQNPRHLVRRRGQEARLRCSPMKGHSHVYWYRQLPEEGLKFMVYLQKENIIDESGMPKERFSAEFPKEGPSILRIQQVVRGDSAAYFCASSRIEGALHNEQFFGPGTRLTVL.

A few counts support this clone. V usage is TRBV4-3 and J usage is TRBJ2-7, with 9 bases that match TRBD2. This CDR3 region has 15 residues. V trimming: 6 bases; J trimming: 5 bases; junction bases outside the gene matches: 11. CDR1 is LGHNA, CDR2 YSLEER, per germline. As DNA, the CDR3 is TGCGCCAGCAGGCGTGATAGCGGGAGTGGCCACGAGCAGTACTTC. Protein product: CASRRDSGSGHEQYF.

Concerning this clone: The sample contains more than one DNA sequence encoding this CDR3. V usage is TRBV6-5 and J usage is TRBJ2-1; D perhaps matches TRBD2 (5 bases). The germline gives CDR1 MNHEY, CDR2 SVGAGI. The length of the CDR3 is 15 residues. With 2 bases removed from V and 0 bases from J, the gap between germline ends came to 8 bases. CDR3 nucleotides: TGTGCCAGCAGTTACCAAGGGAGCTCCTACAATGAGCAGTTCTTC. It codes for CASSYQGSSYNEQFF.

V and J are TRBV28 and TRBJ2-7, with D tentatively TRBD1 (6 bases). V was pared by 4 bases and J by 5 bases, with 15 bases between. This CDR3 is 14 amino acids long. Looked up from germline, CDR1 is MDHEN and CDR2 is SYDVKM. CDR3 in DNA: TGTGCCAGCAGTTGGTCCGGACAGAATAACGAGCAGTACTTC. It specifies CASSWSGQNNEQYF.

In DNA, the CDR3 is TGTGCCAGCAGTCTACTCACCGGTCGGTCCACAGATACGCAGTATTTT. It is translated as CASSLLTGRSTDTQYF. The chain joins TRBV27 to TRBJ2-3; D is undetermined. Germline assignment: CDR1 MNHEY and CDR2 SMNVEV (reference sequence). The CDR3 has 16 residues. The V and J ends lost 5 bases and 2 bases respectively, with 17 bases between them.

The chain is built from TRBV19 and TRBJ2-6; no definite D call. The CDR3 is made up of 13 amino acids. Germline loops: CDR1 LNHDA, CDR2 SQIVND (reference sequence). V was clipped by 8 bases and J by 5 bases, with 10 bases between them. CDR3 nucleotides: TGTGCCAGTCTTGAACTCTGGGCCAACGTCCTGACTTTC. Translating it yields CASLELWANVLTF.

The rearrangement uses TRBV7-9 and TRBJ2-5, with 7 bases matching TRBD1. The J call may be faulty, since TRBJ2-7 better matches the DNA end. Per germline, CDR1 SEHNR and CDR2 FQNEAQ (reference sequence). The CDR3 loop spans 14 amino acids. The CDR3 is CASSSWDSSYEQYF. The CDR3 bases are TGTGCCAGCAGCTCGTGGGACAGCTCCTACGAGCAGTACTTC.

The CDR3 sequence is CASSQEVGQDYGYTF. The CDR3 nucleotides are TGCGCCAGCAGCCAAGAGGTGGGACAGGATTATGGCTACACCTTC. V usage is TRBV4-1 and J usage is TRBJ1-2; 8 bases map to TRBD1. J gave up 5 bases and V 0 bases, and 5 bases lay outside the gene matches. The CDR3 extends over 15 amino acids. Germline V gene sequence: CDR1 MGHRA, CDR2 YSYEKL.

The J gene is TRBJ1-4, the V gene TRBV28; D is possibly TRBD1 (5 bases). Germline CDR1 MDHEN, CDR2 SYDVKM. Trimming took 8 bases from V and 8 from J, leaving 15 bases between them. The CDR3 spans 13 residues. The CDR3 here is CASQKGDREKLFF. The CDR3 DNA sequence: TGTGCCAGCCAAAAAGGGGATAGAGAAAAACTGTTTTTT.

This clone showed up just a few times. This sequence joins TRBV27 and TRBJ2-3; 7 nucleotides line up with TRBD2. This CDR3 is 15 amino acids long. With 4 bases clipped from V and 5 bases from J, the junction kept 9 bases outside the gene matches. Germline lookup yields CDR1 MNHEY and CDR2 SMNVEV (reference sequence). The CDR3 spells CASSSLGGGKDTQYF. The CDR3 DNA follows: TGTGCCAGCAGTTCCCTGGGGGGAGGGAAAGATACGCAGTATTTT.

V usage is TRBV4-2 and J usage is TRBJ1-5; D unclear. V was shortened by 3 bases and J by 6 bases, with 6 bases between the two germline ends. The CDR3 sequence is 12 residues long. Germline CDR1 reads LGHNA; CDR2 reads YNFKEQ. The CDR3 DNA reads TGTGCCAGCAGCCAGGAGGGTCAGCCCCAGCATTTT. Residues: CASSQEGQPQHF.

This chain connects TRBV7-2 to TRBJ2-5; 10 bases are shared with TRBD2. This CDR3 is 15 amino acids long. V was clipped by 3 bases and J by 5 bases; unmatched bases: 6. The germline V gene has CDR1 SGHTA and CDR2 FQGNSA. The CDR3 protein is CASSFSLAGVETQYF. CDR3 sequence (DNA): TGTGCCAGCAGCTTTTCCCTAGCGGGAGTTGAGACCCAGTACTTC.

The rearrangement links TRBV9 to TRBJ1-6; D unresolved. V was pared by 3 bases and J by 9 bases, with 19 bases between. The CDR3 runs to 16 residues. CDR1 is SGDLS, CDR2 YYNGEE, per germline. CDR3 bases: TGTGCCAGCAGCGAGAGGGAGGGTGGGCTAATTTCACCCCTCCACTTT. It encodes CASSEREGGLISPLHF.

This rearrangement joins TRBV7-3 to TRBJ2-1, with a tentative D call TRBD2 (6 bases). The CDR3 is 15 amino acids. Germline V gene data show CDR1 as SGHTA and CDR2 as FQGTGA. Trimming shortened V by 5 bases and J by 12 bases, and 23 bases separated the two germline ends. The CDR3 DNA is TGTGCCAGCAGCCTCAAGCCGGGAGCAGGTGTGGTGCAGTTCTTC. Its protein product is CASSLKPGAGVVQFF.

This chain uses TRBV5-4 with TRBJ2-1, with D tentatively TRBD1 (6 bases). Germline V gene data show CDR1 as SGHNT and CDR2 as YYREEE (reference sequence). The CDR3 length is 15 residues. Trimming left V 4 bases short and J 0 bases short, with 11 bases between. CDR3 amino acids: CASSPDSGSYNEQFF. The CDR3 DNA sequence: TGTGCCAGCAGCCCGGACAGTGGCTCCTACAATGAGCAGTTCTTC.

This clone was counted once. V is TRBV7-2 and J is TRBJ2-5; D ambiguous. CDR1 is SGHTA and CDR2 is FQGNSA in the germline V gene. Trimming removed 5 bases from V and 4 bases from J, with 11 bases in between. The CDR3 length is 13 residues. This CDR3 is CASSRRQVETQYF. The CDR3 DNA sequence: TGTGCCAGCAGCCGTAGGCAGGTAGAGACCCAGTACTTC.

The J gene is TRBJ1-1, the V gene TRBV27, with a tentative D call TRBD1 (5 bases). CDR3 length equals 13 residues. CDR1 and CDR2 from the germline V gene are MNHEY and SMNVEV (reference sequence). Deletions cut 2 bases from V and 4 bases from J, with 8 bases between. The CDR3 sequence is CASSLMGGTEAFF. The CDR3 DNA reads TGTGCCAGCAGTTTAATGGGGGGCACTGAAGCTTTCTTT.

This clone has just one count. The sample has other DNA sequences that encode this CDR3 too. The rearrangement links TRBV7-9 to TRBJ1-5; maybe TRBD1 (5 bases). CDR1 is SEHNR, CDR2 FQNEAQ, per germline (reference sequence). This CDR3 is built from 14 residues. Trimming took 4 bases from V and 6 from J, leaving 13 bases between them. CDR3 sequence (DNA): TGTGCCAGCAGCTCCCAGGGTTTTGGTCAGCCCCAGCATTTT. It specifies CASSSQGFGQPQHF.

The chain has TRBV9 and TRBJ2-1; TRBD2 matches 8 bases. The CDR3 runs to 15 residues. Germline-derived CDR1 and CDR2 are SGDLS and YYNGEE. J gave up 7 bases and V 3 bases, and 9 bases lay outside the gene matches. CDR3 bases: TGTGCCAGCAGCGGAGCGGGAGCAGTGTGGAATGAGCAGTTCTTC. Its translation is CASSGAGAVWNEQFF.

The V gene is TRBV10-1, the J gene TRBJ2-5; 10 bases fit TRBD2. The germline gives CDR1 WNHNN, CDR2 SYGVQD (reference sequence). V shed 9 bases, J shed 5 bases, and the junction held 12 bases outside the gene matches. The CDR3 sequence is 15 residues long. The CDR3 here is CASRGAGGPGETQYF. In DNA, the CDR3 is TGCGCCAGTAGAGGAGCGGGGGGGCCGGGTGAGACCCAGTACTTC.

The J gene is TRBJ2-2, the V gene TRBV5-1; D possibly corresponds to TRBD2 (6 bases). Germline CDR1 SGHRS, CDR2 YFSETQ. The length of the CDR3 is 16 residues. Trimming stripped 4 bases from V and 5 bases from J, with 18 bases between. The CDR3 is CASSSTGTPTTGELFF. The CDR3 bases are TGCGCCAGCAGCAGCACCGGGACTCCAACAACCGGGGAGCTGTTTTTT.

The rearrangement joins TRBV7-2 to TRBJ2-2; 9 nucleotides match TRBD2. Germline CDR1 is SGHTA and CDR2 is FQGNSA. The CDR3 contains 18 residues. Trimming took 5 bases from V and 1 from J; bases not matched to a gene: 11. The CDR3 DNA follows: TGTGCCAGCAGCCTGCGCCAGCGGGGGGAACAGAACACCGGGGAGCTGTTTTTT. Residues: CASSLRQRGEQNTGELFF.

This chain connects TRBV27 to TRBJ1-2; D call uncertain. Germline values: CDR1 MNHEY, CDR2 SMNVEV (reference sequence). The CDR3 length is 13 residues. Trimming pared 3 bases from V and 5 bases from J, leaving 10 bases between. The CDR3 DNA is TGTGCCAGCAGTTTTCGGGGTCTTTATGGCTACACCTTC. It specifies CASSFRGLYGYTF.

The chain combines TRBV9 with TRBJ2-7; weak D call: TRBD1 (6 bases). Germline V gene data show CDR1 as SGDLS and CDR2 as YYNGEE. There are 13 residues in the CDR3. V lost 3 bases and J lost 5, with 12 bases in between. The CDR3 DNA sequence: TGTGCCAGCAGCGGCGTTACAGGGAACGAGCAGTACTTC. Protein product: CASSGVTGNEQYF. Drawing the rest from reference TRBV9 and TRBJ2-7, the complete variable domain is DSGVTQTPKHLITATGQRVTLRCSPRSGDLSVYWYQQSLDQGLQFLIQYYNGEERAKGNILERFSAQQFPDLHSELNLSSLELGDSALYFCASSGVTGNEQYFGPGTRLTVT.

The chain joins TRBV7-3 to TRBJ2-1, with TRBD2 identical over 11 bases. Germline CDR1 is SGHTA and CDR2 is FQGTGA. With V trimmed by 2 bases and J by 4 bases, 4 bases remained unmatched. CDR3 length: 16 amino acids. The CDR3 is CASSLVASGRYNEQFF. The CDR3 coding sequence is TGTGCCAGCAGCTTAGTGGCTAGCGGGAGGTACAATGAGCAGTTCTTC.

The CDR3: CASSPGGGVGEYF. The CDR3, as DNA: TGTGCCAGCAGTCCCGGAGGGGGGGTAGGGGAGTACTTC. V is TRBV6-5 and J is TRBJ2-7, with D possibly matching TRBD2 (7 bases). The CDR3 is 13 residues long. V shed 5 bases and J shed 11 bases, with 19 bases lying between them. In germline, CDR1 is MNHEY, CDR2 SVGAGI.